This T cell receptor (beta chain) was captured by sequencing in a study of T-cell memory formation after mild COVID-19. Whole-study findings and limits: Pre-infection memory contained some responding clones, which suggested that cross-reactive memory had joined. There was a balanced CD4/CD8 profile in clones contracting day 15 to 85, and later expanders leaned CD4+. Clones that contracted clustered mainly in CM and EM if CD4+ and in EMRA if CD8+.

The sample holds a few counts of this clonotype. Antigen specificity is unknown. Each CDR3 protein is one row after TCRdb ran MiXCR on the 5' RACE reads. The sample records fewer than 250,000 distinct CDR3 sequences, about 11% being singletons. Germline-derived CDR1 and CDR2 are MNHNS and SASEGT. The V and J ends lost 7 bases and 6 bases, in that order; junction bases with no gene match: 6. This CDR3 region has 13 residues. This receptor was identified in a man aged 18 to 30 who had mild COVID-19 (a few samples of this study predate the infection). Cell type and time point are not known. The sequencing input was PBMCs or a T cell subset sorted from them (not recorded which). The chain employs TRBV6-1 and TRBJ2-7, with TRBD2 matching over 10 bases. The CDR3 spells CASTPRTSGEQYV. The CDR3 DNA reads TGTGCCAGCACACCTCGGACTAGCGGCGAGCAGTACGTC.